The T cell receptor (beta chain) under discussion was sequenced for a study of T cell repertoires in cytomegalovirus infection. General study findings and limits: Of the TCR beta families, the public ones yielded a cumulative frequency that identified carriers of CMV plus the relevant HLA.

V lost 3 bases, J lost 6 bases, and 11 bases lay in between. CDR1 is SGHTA and CDR2 is FQGTGA in the germline V gene. This CDR3 has 13 amino acids. TCRdb independently ran MiXCR on the reads; one entry per CDR3 protein. The table includes about 340,000 distinct CDR3 sequences, almost 30% detected once. Regarding this clonotype: Its antigen is currently unknown.

The rearrangement links TRBV7-3 to TRBJ1-2, with D perhaps TRBD1 (5 bases). The sequencing used cultured PBMCs, collected from culture after CMV antigen stimulation. The TCR comes from a human donor in good health (CMV status not recorded). Some clones in this sample may be carry-over from other donors' samples. In nucleotides, the CDR3 is TGTGCCAGCAGCTTGAAAGGGGACGATGGCTACACCTTC. Its protein product is CASSLKGDDGYTF.